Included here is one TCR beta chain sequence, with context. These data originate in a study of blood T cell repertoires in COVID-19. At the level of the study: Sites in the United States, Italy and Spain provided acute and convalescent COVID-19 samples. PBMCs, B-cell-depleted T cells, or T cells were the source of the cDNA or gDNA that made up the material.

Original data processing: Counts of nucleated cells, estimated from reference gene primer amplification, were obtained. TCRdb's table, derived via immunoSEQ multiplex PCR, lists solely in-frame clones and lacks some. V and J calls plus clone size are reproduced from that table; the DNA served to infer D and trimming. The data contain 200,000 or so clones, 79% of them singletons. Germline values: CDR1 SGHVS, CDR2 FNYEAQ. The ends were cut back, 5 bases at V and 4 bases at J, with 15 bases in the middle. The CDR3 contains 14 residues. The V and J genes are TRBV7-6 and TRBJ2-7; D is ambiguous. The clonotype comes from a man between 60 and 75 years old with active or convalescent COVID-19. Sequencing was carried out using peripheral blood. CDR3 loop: CASSPLVSQYEQYF. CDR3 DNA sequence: TGTGCCAGCAGCCCCCTCGTTAGCCAATACGAGCAGTACTTC.